This TCR beta chain derives from a study of CD4 T cells in relation to SARS-CoV-2 and coronaviruses. Unexposed donor CD4+ T cells date from about 2011-2018, before the COVID-19 pandemic. Isolation of CD4+ T cells took place after less than 13 days in culture. As cell numbers allowed, unexposed-donor CD4+ T cells faced SARS-CoV-2 S/N and four cold-coronavirus spikes. Germline V lookup: CDR1 MNHEY, CDR2 SVGAGI. There are 13 residues in the CDR3. With 2 bases removed from V and 9 bases from J, the gap between germline ends came to 11 bases. Worth noting for this clone: What it binds is not known.

Produced via immunoSEQ multiplex PCR; TCRdb's table is partial and in-frame only. The table has roughly 24,000 clones, about 75% seen once; the top ten hold around 12%. The TCR sequence derives from a human donor in good health. Sequencing was carried out using CD4+ T cells from PBMCs, cultured in vitro. The V and J genes are TRBV6-5 and TRBJ2-1; a weak D match, TRBD2 (5 bases). CDR3 in DNA: TGTGCCAGCAGTTACCCGGGGAGAGGTGAGCAGTTCTTC. As protein: CASSYPGRGEQFF.